These T cell receptor beta chains were read from a single sample in a study of shared clonotypes between healthy human individuals. The method was immunoSEQ multiplex PCR; TCRdb's version includes in-frame clones alone and lacks a portion of them. The sample carries 400,000 to 550,000 clones, 79% recorded once. Sample: PBMCs. These receptors originate from a woman aged 40-49 years in good health. Some clones in this sample may be carry-over from other donors' samples. The CDR3 runs from the conserved cysteine through the conserved F or W. The D gene is left open where the match is weak. Clone size appears in some rows only: once, few, many, or a class for an expanded clone.

v_gene: TRBV28
d_gene: -
abundance: -
j_gene: TRBJ1-2
CDR3nt: TGTGCCAGCAGTTTTACACTAAACTCCAACTATGGCTACACCTTC
CDR3aa: CASSFTLNSNYGYTF

v_gene: TRBV28
d_gene: TRBD2
abundance: once
j_gene: TRBJ2-3
CDR3nt: TGTGCCAGCAGTCTAGCGGGAGTCTCGTCAGATACGCAGTATTTT
CDR3aa: CASSLAGVSSDTQYF

v_gene: TRBV7-2
d_gene: -
abundance: once
j_gene: TRBJ2-7
CDR3nt: TGTGCCAGCAGCTTAGGGGGGCGCAGAGGGAATTCGCAGCAGTACTTC
CDR3aa: CASSLGGRRGNSQQYF

v_gene: TRBV28
d_gene: -
abundance: -
j_gene: TRBJ2-2
CDR3nt: TGTGCCAGCACCCCAACCCAGGGACGGTACACCGGGGAGCTGTTTTTT
CDR3aa: CASTPTQGRYTGELFF

v_gene: TRBV9
d_gene: -
abundance: -
j_gene: TRBJ2-1
CDR3nt: TGTGCCAGCAGCGTAGGGGCAAACAATGAGCAGTTCTTC
CDR3aa: CASSVGANNEQFF

v_gene: TRBV6-6
d_gene: TRBD1
abundance: -
j_gene: TRBJ1-5
CDR3nt: TGTGCCAGCAGTTCCGGGACAGGGGTGCCGTGTGCCCAGCATTTT
CDR3aa: CASSSGTGVPCAQHF

v_gene: TRBV19
d_gene: -
abundance: -
j_gene: TRBJ2-6
CDR3nt: TGTGCCAGTGAGAAGACCAACTCTGGGGCCAACGTCCTGACTTTC
CDR3aa: CASEKTNSGANVLTF

v_gene: TRBV6-6
d_gene: TRBD1
abundance: -
j_gene: TRBJ2-3
CDR3nt: TGTGCCAGCAGTTACCCGGGACAGGGGACAGATACGCAGTATTTT
CDR3aa: CASSYPGQGTDTQYF

v_gene: TRBV5-1
d_gene: -
abundance: -
j_gene: TRBJ1-2
CDR3nt: TGCGCCAGCAGCTTGGCCCAGCCCCCGAATGGCTACACCTTC
CDR3aa: CASSLAQPPNGYTF

v_gene: TRBV4-1
d_gene: -
abundance: -
j_gene: TRBJ2-7
CDR3nt: TGCGCCAGCAGCCAGCGGGTGGGCCACGAGCAGTACTTC
CDR3aa: CASSQRVGHEQYF

v_gene: TRBV28
d_gene: TRBD1
abundance: -
j_gene: TRBJ1-2
CDR3nt: TGTGCCAGCAGTTTCGGACAGGGTTATGGCTACACCTTC
CDR3aa: CASSFGQGYGYTF

v_gene: TRBV6-1
d_gene: TRBD2
abundance: -
j_gene: TRBJ2-7
CDR3nt: TGTGCCCTCGTCTTATGGCGGGAGGGCCGTTGGCAGTACTTC
CDR3aa: CALVLWREGRWQYF

v_gene: TRBV7-3
d_gene: -
abundance: -
j_gene: TRBJ2-6
CDR3nt: TGTGCCAGCAGCTTAACAGCTAGTCCTGGGGCCAACGTCCTGACTTTC
CDR3aa: CASSLTASPGANVLTF

v_gene: TRBV6-6
d_gene: -
abundance: -
j_gene: TRBJ2-1
CDR3nt: TGTGCCAGCAGCCAAAACCGGGACTCCAATGAGCAGTTCTTC
CDR3aa: CASSQNRDSNEQFF

v_gene: TRBV19
d_gene: -
abundance: few
j_gene: TRBJ1-5
CDR3nt: TGTGCCAGTACCTGGGGGCGGAACGAGGGGTATAGCAATCAGCCCCAGCATTTT
CDR3aa: CASTWGRNEGYSNQPQHF

v_gene: TRBV11-2
d_gene: -
abundance: -
j_gene: TRBJ2-7
CDR3nt: TGTGCCAGCAGCTTAGATCCCTGGGTTAGCTCCTACGAGCAGTACTTC
CDR3aa: CASSLDPWVSSYEQYF

v_gene: TRBV13
d_gene: TRBD2
abundance: once
j_gene: TRBJ2-1
CDR3nt: TGTGCCAGCAGCTATACTAGCGGAGACTACAATGAGCAGTTCTTC
CDR3aa: CASSYTSGDYNEQFF

v_gene: TRBV5-6
d_gene: TRBD2
abundance: once
j_gene: TRBJ2-1
CDR3nt: TGTGCCAGCAGCTTGGGGATGATGGTAGCGGGTCGAGGTGAGCAGTTCTTC
CDR3aa: CASSLGMMVAGRGEQFF

v_gene: TRBV18
d_gene: -
abundance: -
j_gene: TRBJ2-1
CDR3nt: TGTGCCAGCTCACCACGCGACACGGACGGGGAGCAGTTCTTC
CDR3aa: CASSPRDTDGEQFF

v_gene: TRBV7-6
d_gene: -
abundance: -
j_gene: TRBJ2-2
CDR3nt: TGTACCTTACTCAGGACAGAGACCGGGGAGCTGTTTTTT
CDR3aa: CTLLRTETGELFF

v_gene: TRBV18
d_gene: -
abundance: -
j_gene: TRBJ2-3
CDR3nt: TGTGCCAGCTCCGGGGCAGATACGCAGTATTTT
CDR3aa: CASSGADTQYF

v_gene: TRBV28
d_gene: -
abundance: -
j_gene: TRBJ2-5
CDR3nt: TGTGCCAGCAGTAAACTGGACACTGAAGAGACCCAGTACTTC
CDR3aa: CASSKLDTEETQYF

v_gene: TRBV5-6
d_gene: -
abundance: -
j_gene: TRBJ2-1
CDR3nt: TGTGCCAGCAGCTTGGACACGGGATACAATGAGCAGTTCTTC
CDR3aa: CASSLDTGYNEQFF

v_gene: TRBV7-8
d_gene: TRBD2
abundance: -
j_gene: TRBJ2-2
CDR3nt: TGTGCCAGCAGCTTAGCCGATGGACTAGCGGGATGGCGGGCCGGGGAGCTGTTTTTT
CDR3aa: CASSLADGLAGWRAGELFF

v_gene: TRBV10-3
d_gene: TRBD2
abundance: -
j_gene: TRBJ2-2
CDR3nt: TGTGTCATCAGCCTAGCGGGGTTCAACACCGGGGAGCTGTTTTTT
CDR3aa: CVISLAGFNTGELFF

v_gene: TRBV18
d_gene: -
abundance: -
j_gene: TRBJ1-2
CDR3nt: TGTGCCAGCTCACCTGGACAGTCAACAACCTATGGCTACACCTTC
CDR3aa: CASSPGQSTTYGYTF

v_gene: TRBV30
d_gene: TRBD1
abundance: -
j_gene: TRBJ2-1
CDR3nt: TGTGCCTGGGCAACGGGACAGGGGGGTCGGACTAGCTTCTACAATGAGCAGTTCTTC
CDR3aa: CAWATGQGGRTSFYNEQFF

v_gene: TRBV6-4
d_gene: TRBD2
abundance: -
j_gene: TRBJ2-1
CDR3nt: TGTGCCAGCAGTGACTCTCCGGACTGGGGGGGGCAGTTCTTC
CDR3aa: CASSDSPDWGGQFF

v_gene: TRBV13
d_gene: -
abundance: -
j_gene: TRBJ2-6
CDR3nt: TGTGCCAGCAGCTTAGGTCGCTCTGGGGCCAACGTCCTGACTTTC
CDR3aa: CASSLGRSGANVLTF

v_gene: TRBV6-4
d_gene: -
abundance: -
j_gene: TRBJ1-5
CDR3nt: TGTGCCAGCAGTGGGGACCGGAATCAGCCCCAGCATTTT
CDR3aa: CASSGDRNQPQHF

v_gene: TRBV28
d_gene: -
abundance: -
j_gene: TRBJ1-5
CDR3nt: TGTGCCAGCGAAACCAGTTGGAGTCAGCCCCAGCATTTT
CDR3aa: CASETSWSQPQHF

v_gene: TRBV6-4
d_gene: -
abundance: -
j_gene: TRBJ2-1
CDR3nt: TGTGCCAGCAGTGACTCGACTTTTGACATCAATGAGCAGTTCTTC
CDR3aa: CASSDSTFDINEQFF

v_gene: TRBV4-2
d_gene: -
abundance: -
j_gene: TRBJ2-1
CDR3nt: TGTGCCAGCAGCCAAGGATCTGGGGCTTCCTCATCTATCAATGAGCAGTTCTTC
CDR3aa: CASSQGSGASSSINEQFF

v_gene: TRBV30
d_gene: -
abundance: -
j_gene: TRBJ2-2
CDR3nt: TGTGCCTGGAGTGAACTAGCAAGGAACACCGGGGAGCTGTTTTTT
CDR3aa: CAWSELARNTGELFF

v_gene: TRBV4-1
d_gene: TRBD1
abundance: -
j_gene: TRBJ1-5
CDR3nt: TGCGCCAGCAGCGCACAGGGGGGTGGAAATCAGCCCCAGCATTTT
CDR3aa: CASSAQGGGNQPQHF

v_gene: TRBV5-4
d_gene: TRBD2
abundance: many
j_gene: TRBJ2-1
CDR3nt: TGTGCCAGCAGCCGACGGCTAGCGGGCGGGATTAATGAGCAGTTCTTC
CDR3aa: CASSRRLAGGINEQFF

v_gene: TRBV5-1
d_gene: -
abundance: -
j_gene: TRBJ2-7
CDR3nt: TGCGCCAGCAGCTTCGAGGGGTCTCAGTCCTACGAGCAGTACTTC
CDR3aa: CASSFEGSQSYEQYF

v_gene: TRBV9
d_gene: TRBD2
abundance: -
j_gene: TRBJ2-5
CDR3nt: TGTGCCAGTCAGGCCGGGGGGTCAGAGACCCAGTACTTC
CDR3aa: CASQAGGSETQYF

v_gene: TRBV5-1
d_gene: -
abundance: -
j_gene: TRBJ2-1
CDR3nt: TGCGCCAGCAGCACCACACTAGAAAATGAGCAGTTCTTC
CDR3aa: CASSTTLENEQFF

v_gene: TRBV5-1
d_gene: TRBD1
abundance: few
j_gene: TRBJ2-7
CDR3nt: TGCGCCAGCAGCTCCCGGGACAGGGGCTACGAGCAGTACTTC
CDR3aa: CASSSRDRGYEQYF

v_gene: TRBV18
d_gene: -
abundance: -
j_gene: TRBJ2-5
CDR3nt: TGTGCCAGCTCACCTTTAGCCTCGGTCGGAGAGACCCAGTACTTC
CDR3aa: CASSPLASVGETQYF

v_gene: TRBV5-1
d_gene: -
abundance: -
j_gene: TRBJ2-6
CDR3nt: TGCGCCAGCAGCCAAGGGCGTGACGGGGCCAACGTCCTGACTTTC
CDR3aa: CASSQGRDGANVLTF

v_gene: TRBV7-9
d_gene: TRBD2
abundance: -
j_gene: TRBJ2-7
CDR3nt: TGTGCCAGCAGCTTAGGGTGGGCTAGCGGGAGGATCTACGAGCAGTACTTC
CDR3aa: CASSLGWASGRIYEQYF

v_gene: TRBV7-9
d_gene: TRBD1
abundance: -
j_gene: TRBJ2-3
CDR3nt: TGTGCCAGCAGCCCAAGGACAGGGGGCAATCTATATACGCAGTATTTT
CDR3aa: CASSPRTGGNLYTQYF

v_gene: TRBV5-1
d_gene: TRBD2
abundance: -
j_gene: TRBJ2-3
CDR3nt: TGCGCCAGCAGCGGGATAGCGGGGGGAAGCACAGATACGCAGTATTTT
CDR3aa: CASSGIAGGSTDTQYF

v_gene: TRBV6-1
d_gene: TRBD1
abundance: -
j_gene: TRBJ2-7
CDR3nt: TGTGCCAGCAGTGAAGGGGCAGGGGGCTCCTACGAGCAGTACTTC
CDR3aa: CASSEGAGGSYEQYF

v_gene: TRBV14
d_gene: -
abundance: once
j_gene: TRBJ1-1
CDR3nt: TGTGCCAGCAGCCAAGATAGCAAGGGGCTGAACACTGAAGCTTTCTTT
CDR3aa: CASSQDSKGLNTEAFF

v_gene: TRBV5-4
d_gene: -
abundance: few
j_gene: TRBJ1-5
CDR3nt: TGTGCCAGCAGCTTGGACGGGGATCAGCCCCAGCATTTT
CDR3aa: CASSLDGDQPQHF

v_gene: TRBV5-8
d_gene: TRBD2
abundance: -
j_gene: TRBJ2-1
CDR3nt: TGTGCCAGCAGCCCCGGACTAGCGGGAGACAATGAGCAGTTCTTC
CDR3aa: CASSPGLAGDNEQFF

v_gene: TRBV5-1
d_gene: TRBD1
abundance: -
j_gene: TRBJ1-1
CDR3nt: TGCGCCAGCAGCTTTGGGGGACAGGGAAGGCGGAACGCTGAAGCTTTCTTT
CDR3aa: CASSFGGQGRRNAEAFF

v_gene: TRBV5-1
d_gene: TRBD2
abundance: -
j_gene: TRBJ2-2
CDR3nt: TGCGCCAGCAGCTTGGATCGAGCGGGAGGCGGGGCGGAGCTGTTTTTT
CDR3aa: CASSLDRAGGGAELFF